These 15 T cell receptor beta chains were all obtained from the same sample, sequenced in a study of CD4 and CD8 cells across lung adenocarcinoma regions. TCRdb used MiXCR to reprocess the PCR reads, holding one entry per CDR3 protein. The sample comprises 13,000 or so distinct CDR3 sequences, roughly 45% of which are singletons, and about 18% rests with the top ten. The source material was CD4+ T cells from the center of a lung tumor. The receptors come from a male donor with lung adenocarcinoma. The CD4 and CD8 labels of this study may be unreliable.

This chain links TRBV6-1 with TRBJ2-6; D might be TRBD1 (5 bases). The DNA end is a closer match to TRBJ2-5, so the J assignment may be wrong. Germline CDR1 is MNHNS and CDR2 is SASEGT. The CDR3 runs to 15 residues. CDR3 DNA sequence: TGTGCCAGCAGTGAAGGACACTCTGGGGCCAACGTCCAGTACTTC. It translates to CASSEGHSGANVQYF.

The rearrangement uses TRBV3-1 and TRBJ2-5; tentatively, D is TRBD1 or TRBD2 (5 bases each). The CDR3 consists of 17 residues. Germline V lookup: CDR1 LGHDT, CDR2 YNNKEL (reference sequence). Trimming took off 1 base at V and 1 base at J, with 16 bases between the two ends. CDR3 coding DNA: TGTGCCAGCAGCCAAGGCCAGAGGGGCAGTGCCCAAGAGACCCAGTACTTC. It yields the protein CASSQGQRGSAQETQYF.

About this clonotype itself: A much larger clone is a single base away; this may be a read error. This sequence joins TRBV6-5 and TRBJ1-1; D not resolved. V was shortened by 8 bases and J by 2 bases, with 15 bases between the two germline ends. Per the germline V gene, CDR1 is MNHEY and CDR2 is SVGAGI. The CDR3 runs 14 residues. CDR3 DNA: TGTGCCAGCCAGTTACAGAGTAGAAACACTGAAGCTTTCTTT. Translated, it gives CASQLQSRNTEAFF.

Concerning this clonotype itself: A read error may account for a junction end that differs from germline. This chain links TRBV6-4 with TRBJ2-4, with 13 positions matching TRBD2. The germline V gene has CDR1 MRHNA and CDR2 SNTAGT. CDR3 size: 18 residues. The CDR3 sequence: CASSTRLAGGPHIDIQYF. DNA for the CDR3: TGTGCCAGCAGTACCCGACTAGCGGGAGGACCGCACATAGATATTCAGTATTTC.

In this sample, this clonotype turned up a few times. This CDR3 is CASSLGGREGTRYF. CDR3 DNA sequence: TGTGCCAGCAGTTTAGGGGGGCGGGAGGGGACTCGGTACTTC. The rearrangement links TRBV27 to TRBJ2-7; 9 nucleotides align to TRBD2. Losses at the gene ends were 2 bases for V and 12 bases for J; bases not matched to a gene: 11. The germline CDR1 and CDR2 sequences are MNHEY and SMNVEV (reference sequence). CDR3 length: 14 amino acids.

The rearrangement links TRBV27 to TRBJ2-3; D gene uncertain. This CDR3 region has 13 residues. Trimming pared 6 bases from V and 4 bases from J, leaving 11 bases between. The germline CDR1 and CDR2 sequences are MNHEY and SMNVEV (reference sequence). The DNA for the CDR3 is TGTGCCAGCAGCCTACTTGACGCAGATACGCAGTATTTT. It yields the protein CASSLLDADTQYF.

This clonotype is judged medium-sized. The V call is TRBV7-9, the J call TRBJ2-1, with D maybe TRBD1 (5 bases). Judging by the DNA end, TRBJ2-7 fits better; the J call may be wrong. The CDR3 extends over 15 amino acids. The germline V gene encodes CDR1 SEHNR and CDR2 FQNEAQ (reference sequence). In DNA, the CDR3 is TGTGCCAGCAGGCCCCAAACAGGTGCATCCTACGAGCAGTACTTC. Its protein is CASRPQTGASYEQYF.

Details on this clonotype: The junction shows a germline mismatch at one end, possibly a read error. V usage is TRBV10-1 and J usage is TRBJ2-3; the D gene is possibly TRBD2 (6 bases). This CDR3 is 17 amino acids long. Per germline, CDR1 WNHNN and CDR2 SYGVQD (reference sequence). CDR3 protein: CASPRSGPSSSKDTQYF. The CDR3 DNA is TGCGCCAGCCCCCGTAGCGGCCCCTCCTCAAGCAAAGATACGCAGTACTTT.

The chain uses TRBV3-1 and TRBJ1-6, with unresolved D. Trimming pared 1 base from V and 8 bases from J, leaving 12 bases between. This CDR3 contains 15 residues. The germline V gene has CDR1 LGHDT and CDR2 YNNKEL (reference sequence). The CDR3 DNA reads as TGTGCCAGCAGCCAAGGCCCCTTACGGGATTCACCCCTCCACTTT. Translating it yields CASSQGPLRDSPLHF.

V and J are TRBV23-1 and TRBJ1-2, with 8 bases matching TRBD1. TRBV23-1 is sorted into the ORF group, with uncertain function. The CDR3 totals 16 residues. Trimming took 3 bases from V and 8 from J; bases not matched to a gene: 14. The CDR3 protein is CASSHQGAPWDSGYTF. CDR3 in DNA: TGCGCCAGCAGTCATCAGGGGGCACCGTGGGATTCGGGCTACACCTTC.

This clonotype was found many times. The V gene is TRBV6-4, the J gene TRBJ2-1; 10 nucleotides align to TRBD1. Germline CDR1 MRHNA, CDR2 SNTAGT. This CDR3 is built from 15 residues. V lost 4 bases and J lost 8; bases outside the gene matches: 8. The DNA of the CDR3 is TGTGCCAGCAGTGTGGGGACAGGGGATGAGGATGAGCAGTTCTTC. Protein sequence: CASSVGTGDEDEQFF.

This chain links TRBV27 with TRBJ2-3; 7 bases align to TRBD1. The trim removed 5 bases at V and 9 bases at J, leaving 20 bases unmatched. The CDR3 length is 17 residues. Germline CDR1 is MNHEY and CDR2 is SMNVEV (reference sequence). The CDR3 reads CASSPGRGGCDQETQYF. In DNA, the CDR3 is TGTGCCAGCAGTCCGGGCCGAGGGGGCTGTGACCAAGAGACGCAGTATTTT.

The V call is TRBV27, the J call TRBJ2-2; D may match TRBD1 or TRBD2 (5 bases each). The DNA end lines up better with TRBJ2-3; the J call may be wrong. CDR1 and CDR2 from the germline V gene are MNHEY and SMNVEV (reference sequence). This CDR3 spans 15 amino acids. Here the CDR3 reads CARGFRAGGAGKQYF. CDR3 nucleotide sequence: TGTGCCAGGGGTTTCCGGGCTGGGGGTGCAGGGAAGCAGTATTTT.

This sequence joins TRBV6-1 and TRBJ2-3; D is unclear. The J call may not be correct, given that the DNA end is closer to TRBJ2-7. The CDR3 has 13 amino acids. Germline CDR1 and CDR2: MNHNS and SASEGT. The DNA of the CDR3 is TGTGCCAGGAGGCAGTACGCCAAAAACATGCAGTACTTC. Residues: CARRQYAKNMQYF.

The gene calls are TRBV6-1 and TRBJ2-4; D is ambiguous. The CDR3 runs to 12 residues. Germline V gene data show CDR1 as MNHNS and CDR2 as SASEGT. Trimming cost V 1 base and J 12 bases, with 10 bases left between them. The CDR3 spells CASSEDNDAQYF. In DNA, the CDR3 is TGTGCCAGCAGTGAAGACAATGACGCTCAGTACTTC.